This T cell receptor (beta chain) was sequenced during a study of tumor and adjacent non-tumor tissue in lung cancer. Overall study context: Patients comprised 12 adenocarcinoma, a couple of squamous cell carcinoma and 1 small cell lung cancer.

Concerning this clonotype itself: Its cognate antigen is unknown. Sequence at one end of the junction differs from germline and may be a read error.

Study-wide results and limits: Tumor TCR diversity, when higher, was linked to shorter survival. Compared with tumor, normal lung showed significantly lower TCR diversity.

The library came from three nested PCR rounds adapted from ARM-PCR protocols. TCRdb re-analysed the multiplex PCR reads in MiXCR, keeping a single row per CDR3 protein. The profile covers 75,000 to 95,000 distinct CDR3 sequences, with roughly 72% appearing a single time and about 9.2% taken by the ten largest. RNA was extracted from bulk tissue without any cell sorting. Between August and November 2014, newly diagnosed, chemotherapy-naive lung cancer patients underwent thoracic surgery in China. CDR3 length: 15 amino acids. The sequenced material came from lung tumor tissue. This TCR was sampled from a woman aged 40 to 49 with non-small cell lung cancer. The gene calls are TRBV12-3 or TRBV12-4 and TRBJ2-7; D could derive from TRBD1 or TRBD2 (5 bases each). The CDR3: CANSLWGGGNYEQYF. The CDR3 bases are TGTGCCAACAGTTTATGGGGTGGGGGAAACTACGAGCAGTACTTC.